This T cell receptor beta chain was sequenced in a study of cytomegalovirus exposure and HLA in healthy donors. V trimming: 4 bases; J trimming: 1 base; junction bases outside the gene matches: 16. CDR1 and CDR2 from the germline V gene are MGHRA and YSYEKL. The CDR3 sequence is 19 residues long. Data came from immunoSEQ multiplex PCR; TCRdb stores just in-frame clones and leaves some out. The table lists tens of thousands of clones, approximately 89% of them singletons. The rearrangement uses TRBV4-1 and TRBJ1-1; TRBD1 agrees at 9 bases. The sequence derives from a woman aged 18-30 years in good health and CMV-seropositive. Source material: PBMCs. The CDR3, as DNA: TGCGCCAGCAGCCCTACACAGGGGGCGTTGGGGGCGTGGAACACTGAAGCTTTCTTT. It is translated as CASSPTQGALGAWNTEAFF.